This T cell receptor beta chain was captured in a study of T-cell memory formation after mild COVID-19. Germline CDR1 is DFQATT and CDR2 is SNEGSKA (reference sequence). V was cut by 0 bases and J by 3 bases, with 15 bases left in between. This CDR3 comprises 16 residues. There are a few counts of this clonotype. The antigen is undetermined. Points from the study as a whole: Among clones contracting day 15 to 85, CD4/CD8 was balanced, whereas later expanders leaned CD4+. There were some responding clones in pre-infection memory, which suggested that cross-reactive memory had joined.

cDNA libraries for TCR alpha and TCR beta, carrying sample barcodes and UMIs, came from 5'RACE with constant-segment primers. One entry per CDR3 protein, called by TCRdb with MiXCR from the 5' RACE reads. The table includes a few hundred thousand distinct CDR3 sequences, 15% to 20% detected once. The gene calls are TRBV20-1 and TRBJ2-1; D might be TRBD1 or TRBD2, each matching 6 bases. This sequence originates from a man between 18 and 29 years old who had mild COVID-19 (a few samples of this study predate the infection). Cell type and time point are not known. The sequenced sample was PBMCs or a T cell subset sorted from them (not recorded which). The CDR3 region is CSARDWGARGYNEQFF. In DNA, the CDR3 is TGCAGTGCTAGAGATTGGGGGGCGAGGGGCTACAATGAGCAGTTCTTC.